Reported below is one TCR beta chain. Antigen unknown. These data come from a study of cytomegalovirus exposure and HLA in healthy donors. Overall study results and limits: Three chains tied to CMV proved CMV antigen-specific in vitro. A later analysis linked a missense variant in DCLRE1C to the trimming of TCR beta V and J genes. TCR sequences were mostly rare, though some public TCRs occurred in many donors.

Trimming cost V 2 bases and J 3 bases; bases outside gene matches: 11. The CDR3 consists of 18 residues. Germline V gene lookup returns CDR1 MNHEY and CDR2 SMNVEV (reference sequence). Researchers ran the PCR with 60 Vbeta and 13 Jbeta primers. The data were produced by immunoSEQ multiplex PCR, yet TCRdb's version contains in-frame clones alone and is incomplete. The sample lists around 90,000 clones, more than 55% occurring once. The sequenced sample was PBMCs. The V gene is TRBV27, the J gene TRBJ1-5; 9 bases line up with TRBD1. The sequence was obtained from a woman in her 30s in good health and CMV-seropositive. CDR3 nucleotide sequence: TGTGCCAGCAGTTTAAGGGCGGGGACAGGGTTTTCCAATCAGCCCCAGCATTTT. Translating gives CASSLRAGTGFSNQPQHF.